The T cell receptor (beta chain) described here comes from a study of CD8+ T cells in alopecia areata. Study-wide findings and caveats: Sequenced scalp T cells also include alphabeta T cells resident in normal skin.

Concerning this clone itself: Its antigen is undetermined.

Germline CDR1 reads LNHNV; CDR2 reads YYDKDF (reference sequence). The V and J ends lost 2 bases and 3 bases respectively, with 10 bases between them. The CDR3 totals 14 residues. Sample treatment: oral pan-JAK inhibitor, 5-10 mg twice daily. cDNA serving as the sequencing template came from extracted, reverse transcribed RNA. Profiled with immunoSEQ multiplex PCR; TCRdb holds only in-frame clones, not every one. This table has 70,000 or so clones, 25% to 35% appearing once. This TCR was recovered from a human donor with alopecia areata. V is TRBV15 and J is TRBJ1-2; D is possibly TRBD1 (6 bases). The sample consisted of CD8+ T cells sorted from blood, taken at week 4, from a patient treated with tofacitinib. CDR3 sequence (DNA): TGTGCCACCAGCAGACCGGGACAATACTATGGCTACACCTTC. This translates into CATSRPGQYYGYTF.